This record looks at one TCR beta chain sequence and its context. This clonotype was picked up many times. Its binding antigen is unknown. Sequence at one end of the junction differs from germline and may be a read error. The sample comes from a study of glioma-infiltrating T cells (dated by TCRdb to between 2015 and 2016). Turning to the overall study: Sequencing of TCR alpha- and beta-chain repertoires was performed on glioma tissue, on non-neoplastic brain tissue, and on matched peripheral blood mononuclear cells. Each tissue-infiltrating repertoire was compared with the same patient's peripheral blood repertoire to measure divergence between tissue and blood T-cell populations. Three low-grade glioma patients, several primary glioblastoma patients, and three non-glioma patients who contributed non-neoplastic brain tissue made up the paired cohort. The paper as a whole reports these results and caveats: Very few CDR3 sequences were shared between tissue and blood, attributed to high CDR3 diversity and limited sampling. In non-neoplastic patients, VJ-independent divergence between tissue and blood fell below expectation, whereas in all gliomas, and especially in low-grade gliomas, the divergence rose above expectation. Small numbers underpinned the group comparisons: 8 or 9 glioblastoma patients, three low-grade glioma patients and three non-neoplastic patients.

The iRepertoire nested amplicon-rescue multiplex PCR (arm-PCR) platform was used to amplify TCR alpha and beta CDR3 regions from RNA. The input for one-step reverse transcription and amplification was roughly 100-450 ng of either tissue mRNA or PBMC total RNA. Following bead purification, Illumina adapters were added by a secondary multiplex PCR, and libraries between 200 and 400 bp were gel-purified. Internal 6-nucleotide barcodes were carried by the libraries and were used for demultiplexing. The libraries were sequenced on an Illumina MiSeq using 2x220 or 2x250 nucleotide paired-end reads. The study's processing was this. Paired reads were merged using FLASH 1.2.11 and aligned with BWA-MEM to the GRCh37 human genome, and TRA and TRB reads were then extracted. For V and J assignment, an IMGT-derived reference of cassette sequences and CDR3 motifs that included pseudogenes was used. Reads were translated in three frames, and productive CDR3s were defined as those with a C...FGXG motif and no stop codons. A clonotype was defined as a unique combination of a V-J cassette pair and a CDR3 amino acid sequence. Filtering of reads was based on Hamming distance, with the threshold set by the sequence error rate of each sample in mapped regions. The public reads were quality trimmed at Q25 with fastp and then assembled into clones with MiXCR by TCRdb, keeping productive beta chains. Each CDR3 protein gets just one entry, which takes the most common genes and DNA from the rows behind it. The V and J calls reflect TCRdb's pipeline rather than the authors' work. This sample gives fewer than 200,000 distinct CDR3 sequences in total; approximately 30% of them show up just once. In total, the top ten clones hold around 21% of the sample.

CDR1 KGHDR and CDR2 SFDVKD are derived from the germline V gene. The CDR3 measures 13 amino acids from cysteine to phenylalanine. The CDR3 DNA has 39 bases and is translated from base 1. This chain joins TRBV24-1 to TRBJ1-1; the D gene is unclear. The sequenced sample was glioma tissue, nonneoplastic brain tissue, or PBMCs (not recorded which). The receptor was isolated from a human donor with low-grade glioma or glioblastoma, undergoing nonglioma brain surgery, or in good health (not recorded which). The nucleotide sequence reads TGTGCCACCAGTAAGGAGATAAACACTGAAGCTTCCTTT. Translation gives CATSKEINTEASF.